These 8 T cell receptor beta chains came from one sample sequenced in a study of blood T cell repertoires in COVID-19. Profiled with immunoSEQ multiplex PCR; TCRdb holds only in-frame clones, not every one. The table has roughly 440,000 clones, around 88% seen once; the top ten hold over 10%. What was sequenced was peripheral blood. These receptors originate from a woman aged 45-59 years with COVID-19, enrolled during active disease.

Comment on this clone: The same CDR3 arises from other DNA sequences in this sample as well. The V gene is TRBV5-4, the J gene TRBJ1-2; perhaps TRBD1 as D (6 bases). The CDR3 has 13 residues. Germline V gene sequence: CDR1 SGHNT, CDR2 YYREEE (reference sequence). V was trimmed by 1 base and J by 5 bases, leaving 9 bases between them. The DNA of the CDR3 is TGTGCCAGCAGCTTGCAGGGGACGTATGGCTACACCTTC. This codes for CASSLQGTYGYTF.

This chain links TRBV9 with TRBJ2-3; D perhaps matches TRBD2 (6 bases). V gave up 10 bases and J gave up 5 bases, with 20 bases separating them. The CDR3 contains 14 residues. Germline CDR1 and CDR2: SGDLS and YYNGEE. The CDR3 here is CASLGGPGGDTQYF. In DNA form, the CDR3 reads TGTGCCTCCCTGGGGGGTCCCGGCGGAGATACGCAGTATTTT. Full variable domain (outside the CDR3, taken from reference TRBV9 and TRBJ2-3): DSGVTQTPKHLITATGQRVTLRCSPRSGDLSVYWYQQSLDQGLQFLIQYYNGEERAKGNILERFSAQQFPDLHSELNLSSLELGDSALYFCASLGGPGGDTQYFGPGTRLTVL.

The genes are TRBV5-4 and TRBJ2-5, with a tentative D call TRBD2 (5 bases). The CDR3 totals 14 residues. Germline V CDR1 and CDR2: SGHNT, YYREEE (reference sequence). Trimming cost V 0 bases and J 4 bases, with 10 bases left between them. In DNA, the CDR3 is TGTGCCAGCAGCTTGGCTAGCATGGGAGAGACCCAGTACTTC. This translates into CASSLASMGETQYF.

This chain connects TRBV29-1 to TRBJ1-1; D is perhaps TRBD1 (6 bases). CDR3 length equals 13 residues. Germline CDR1 reads SQVTM; CDR2 reads ANQGSEA. V dropped 7 bases and J dropped 0 bases, with 12 bases sitting between them. CDR3 coding DNA: TGCAGCGGGGGGGGCATCCTGAACACTGAAGCTTTCTTT. Protein sequence: CSGGGILNTEAFF.

The chain carries TRBV5-4 and TRBJ2-2; TRBD2 matches at 13 bases. The CDR3 consists of 17 residues. The junction had 9 bases not matched to a gene; V was cut back by 4 bases and J by 6 bases. Germline V lookup: CDR1 SGHNT, CDR2 YYREEE (reference sequence). CDR3 sequence reads: CASSRQLAGGKAGELFF. The CDR3 nucleotides are TGTGCCAGCAGCCGCCAACTAGCGGGGGGGAAAGCCGGGGAGCTGTTTTTT.

The chain recombines TRBV24-1 with TRBJ2-2, with TRBD1 matching over 11 bases. The CDR3 is made up of 15 amino acids. V was clipped by 3 bases and J by 9 bases; unmatched bases: 5. Looked up from germline, CDR1 is KGHDR and CDR2 is SFDVKD. CDR3 amino acids: CATSDPDRGHRELFF. CDR3 bases: TGTGCCACCAGTGATCCGGACAGGGGGCATAGGGAGCTGTTTTTT.

The chain uses TRBV10-3 and TRBJ2-7, with 14 bases that match TRBD2. This CDR3 comprises 16 residues. V gave up 6 bases and J gave up 7 bases; unmatched junction bases: 11. The germline CDR1 and CDR2 sequences are ENHRY and SYGVKD. The CDR3 here is CAISTGTSGRTREQYF. The CDR3 DNA follows: TGTGCCATCAGCACCGGGACTAGCGGGAGAACACGGGAGCAGTACTTC.

The rearrangement joins TRBV11-3 to TRBJ1-2, with 9 bases identical to TRBD1. V shed 3 bases and J 6 bases; nucleotides not matched to a gene: 5. Per the germline V gene, CDR1 is SGHNT and CDR2 is YENEEA. CDR3 length: 14 amino acids. CDR3 nucleotide sequence: TGTGCCAGCAGCTTGGACAGGGGAGGCAATGGCTACACCTTC. It codes for CASSLDRGGNGYTF. The variable domain in full, with the rest retrieved from reference TRBV11-3 and TRBJ1-2, is EAGVVQSPRYKIIEKKQPVAFWCNPISGHNTLYWYLQNLGQGPELLIRYENEEAVDDSQLPKDRFSAERLKGVDSTLKIQPAELGDSAVYLCASSLDRGGNGYTFGSGTRLTVV.